This TCR beta chain comes out of a study of T cell changes during pregnancy in multiple sclerosis. The CDR3 has 16 amino acids. Germline V gives CDR1 KGHSH, CDR2 LQKENI. Trimming took 2 bases from V and 0 from J; bases not matched to a gene: 5. TCRdb's copy holds only in-frame clones and misses some; the assay was immunoSEQ multiplex PCR. The data contain some 45,000 clones, 70% to 90% of them seen just once; the ten biggest clones take up over 0.85%. The genes are TRBV18 and TRBJ1-1, with 8 nucleotides matching TRBD1. This TCR was sampled from a female donor with multiple sclerosis, enrolled in a pregnancy study. Sequenced here: CD4+ T cells from peripheral blood mononuclear cells, sampled after pregnancy. The CDR3 region is CASSPGTGTLNTEAFF. In DNA, the CDR3 is TGTGCCAGCTCACCAGGGACAGGTACACTGAACACTGAAGCTTTCTTT.